Shown below are 28 T cell receptor beta chains from a single sample sequenced in a study of Graves' ophthalmopathy and Graves' hyperthyroidism. As the template, RNA transcripts were used to amplify TCR beta CDR3 regions. The authors performed first-round RT-PCR with HTBI primers and then a second-round multiplex PCR. Each CDR3 protein is one row after TCRdb ran MiXCR on the multiplex PCR reads. The sample has some 380,000 distinct CDR3 sequences; about 16% are singletons. The material sequenced was peripheral blood. Every receptor here comes from a woman under 30 with stable Graves' hyperthyroidism.

This clonotype occurred many times. The J gene is TRBJ1-2, the V gene TRBV11-2, with TRBD1 matching over 9 bases. Looked up from germline, CDR1 is SGHAT and CDR2 is FQNNGV. The length of the CDR3 is 17 residues. The ends lost 1 base at V and 7 bases at J; junction bases unmatched: 13. The CDR3 loop is CASSLGRRTGGASGYTF. The CDR3 DNA follows: TGTGCCAGCAGCTTAGGGAGAAGAACAGGGGGCGCGTCTGGCTACACCTTC.

This clonotype was seen ten or more times. The chain combines TRBV7-9 with TRBJ1-1, with D possibly matching TRBD1 (6 bases). Per the germline V gene, CDR1 is SEHNR and CDR2 is FQNEAQ (reference sequence). V gave up 0 bases and J gave up 2 bases, with 10 bases separating them. CDR3 length: 15 residues. The CDR3 loop is CASSLAPGQNTEAFF. DNA for the CDR3: TGTGCCAGCAGCTTAGCGCCGGGACAAAACACTGAAGCTTTCTTT.

This clonotype has only a few counts. One base away lies a much larger clone, so this may be a sequencing read error. The chain links TRBV15 to TRBJ2-2; 7 bases fit TRBD2. CDR1 is LNHNV and CDR2 is YYDKDF in the germline V gene (reference sequence). This CDR3 is 15 amino acids long. This CDR3 reads CATSCRDYLTEELFF. As DNA, the CDR3 is TGTGCCACCAGCTGCCGGGACTACCTCACCGAGGAGCTGTTTTTT. Looking up the rest from reference TRBV15 and TRBJ2-2 gives the full variable domain: DAMVIQNPRYQVTQFGKPVTLSCSQTLNHNVMYWYQQKSSQAPKLLFHYYDKDFNNEADTPDNFQSRRPNTSFCFLDIRSPGLGDTAMYLCATSCRDYLTEELFFGEGSRLTVL.

This clonotype showed up many times. This rearrangement joins TRBV25-1 to TRBJ1-1; D possibly corresponds to TRBD1 (5 bases). The germline gives CDR1 MGHDK, CDR2 SYGVNS. The CDR3 runs to 16 residues. V lost 3 bases, J lost 3 bases, and 17 bases lay in between. The CDR3 DNA follows: TGTGCCAGCAGTGACTCAAGCAGGGCTGAGGACACTGAAGCTTTCTTT. This translates into CASSDSSRAEDTEAFF.

This clonotype has a count of ten or more. V and J are TRBV20-1 and TRBJ2-7; D gene unclear. The CDR3 loop spans 11 amino acids. The germline gives CDR1 DFQATT, CDR2 SNEGSKA (reference sequence). Trimming left V 3 bases short and J 3 bases short, with 6 bases between. The CDR3 loop is CSASWGYEQYF. CDR3 DNA sequence: TGCAGTGCTAGTTGGGGCTACGAGCAGTACTTC.

This clonotype was observed many times. The V gene is TRBV4-2, the J gene TRBJ1-1; the D is unclear. The CDR3 is 13 residues long. Germline CDR1 and CDR2: LGHNA and YNFKEQ. V was trimmed by 2 bases and J by 0 bases, leaving 4 bases between them. The CDR3 region has the DNA TGTGCCAGCAGCCAATATATGAACACTGAAGCTTTCTTT. This codes for CASSQYMNTEAFF.

This clonotype was seen ten or more times. The chain links TRBV6-2 or TRBV6-3 to TRBJ1-2; 8 bases match TRBD1. V gave up 10 bases and J gave up 4 bases; unmatched junction bases: 14. The CDR3 consists of 15 residues. CDR1 and CDR2 from the germline V gene are MNHEY and SVGEGT. CDR3 in amino acids: CATRTGPPTAYGYTF. The CDR3 region has the DNA TGTGCCACCCGGACAGGGCCTCCTACCGCCTATGGCTACACCTTC.

Ten or more counts support this clonotype. This chain links TRBV6-2 or TRBV6-3 with TRBJ1-2, with 7 bases aligning to TRBD1. CDR1 MNHEY and CDR2 SVGEGT come from the germline V gene. J was trimmed by 2 bases and V by 1 base; bases with no gene match: 13. The CDR3 has 18 amino acids. The CDR3 is CASSYFRGQTLFNYGYTF. CDR3 in DNA: TGTGCCAGCAGTTACTTCAGGGGACAGACCCTTTTCAACTATGGCTACACCTTC.

Many counts were recorded for this clonotype. One end of the junction varies from germline; a read error may be responsible. The V and J genes are TRBV12-3 or TRBV12-4 and TRBJ1-6; D is undetermined. The CDR3 contains 13 residues. The CDR3: CACRMAMISPLHF. In nucleotides, the CDR3 is TGTGCCTGCAGGATGGCCATGATTTCACCCCTCCACTTT.

As regards this clonotype: The conserved final phenylalanine or tryptophan is absent from the CDR3, which likely points to a read error. The chain couples TRBV12-3 or TRBV12-4 to TRBJ1-5; D is undetermined. Trimming removed 7 bases from V and 7 bases from J, with 17 bases in between. The CDR3 consists of 14 residues. The CDR3 DNA is TGTGCCAGCACCCTTGAAGGGTTGGGGCAGCCCCAGCATTTG. Translating gives CASTLEGLGQPQHL.

This clonotype was seen many times. The chain employs TRBV28 and TRBJ2-7; 8 bases agree with TRBD2. This CDR3 is 17 amino acids long. The trim removed 3 bases at V and 2 bases at J, leaving 12 bases unmatched. The V gene's germline CDR1 is MDHEN and CDR2 SYDVKM. The chain's CDR3 is CASSFLTGGRGTYEQYF. The CDR3, as DNA: TGTGCCAGCAGTTTCCTCACGGGGGGGCGGGGAACCTACGAGCAGTACTTC.

This clonotype has ten or more counts. The chain combines TRBV6-2 or TRBV6-3 with TRBJ1-1; D is uncertain. The CDR3 is made up of 16 amino acids. Deletions cut 2 bases from V and 7 bases from J, with 20 bases between. Per the germline V gene, CDR1 is MNHEY and CDR2 is SVGEGT. DNA of the CDR3: TGTGCCAGCAGTTACGACGGAGTTACCCCTCCAGGTGAAGCTTTCTTT. Translation: CASSYDGVTPPGEAFF.

This chain connects TRBV7-2 to TRBJ2-5, with 7 bases aligning to TRBD2. The CDR3 contains 14 residues. Losses at the gene ends were 9 bases for V and 5 bases for J; bases not matched to a gene: 12. The germline gives CDR1 SGHTA, CDR2 FQGNSA. The CDR3 nucleotides read TGTGCCAGTACCTTAAGCGGGGCCGGGGAGACCCAGTACTTC. It codes for CASTLSGAGETQYF.

This clonotype was detected many times. The rearrangement links TRBV6-1 to TRBJ1-1, with TRBD1 as a possible D gene (5 bases). Germline V gives CDR1 MNHNS, CDR2 SASEGT. This CDR3 spans 15 amino acids. V was shortened by 6 bases and J by 4 bases, with 18 bases between the two germline ends. CDR3 DNA: TGTGCCAGCAGCCACGTAGGGGCCACAGGCACTGAAGCTTTCTTT. It translates to CASSHVGATGTEAFF.

This clonotype was recorded at least ten times. The chain has TRBV24-1 and TRBJ2-7, with D maybe TRBD1 (5 bases). Per the germline V gene, CDR1 is KGHDR and CDR2 is SFDVKD. The V and J ends lost 4 bases and 5 bases respectively, with 8 bases between them. The CDR3 sequence is 12 residues long. This CDR3 reads CATSESGNEQYF. In DNA, the CDR3 is TGTGCCACCAGTGAATCAGGGAACGAGCAGTACTTC.

The chain is built from TRBV7-2 and TRBJ2-5; tentative D call: TRBD1 (6 bases). CDR1 is SGHTA, CDR2 FQGNSA, per germline. The CDR3 length is 15 residues. V lost 0 bases and J 5 bases, leaving 13 bases between the germline ends. The CDR3 DNA follows: TGTGCCAGCAGCTTAGCGGGGATGCAGGGGGAGACCCAGTACTTC. Its translation: CASSLAGMQGETQYF. Filled out from reference TRBV7-2 and TRBJ2-5, the complete variable domain reads GAGVSQSPSNKVTEKGKDVELRCDPISGHTALYWYRQSLGQGLEFLIYFQGNSAPDKSGLPSDRFSAERTGGSVSTLTIQRTQQEDSAVYLCASSLAGMQGETQYFGPGTRLLVL.

This clonotype was detected many times. This sequence joins TRBV6-1 and TRBJ1-2, with D hard to call. V lost 1 base and J 1 base, leaving 7 bases between the germline ends. Germline assignment: CDR1 MNHNS and CDR2 SASEGT. This CDR3 is built from 14 residues. The CDR3 nucleotides read TGTGCCAGCAGTGAAGAGGGATTTAACTATGGCTACACCTTC. Translated: CASSEEGFNYGYTF.

This clonotype showed up many times. This sequence joins TRBV20-1 and TRBJ1-6; D unclear. CDR1 is DFQATT, CDR2 SNEGSKA, per germline (reference sequence). Trimming took 0 bases from V and 0 from J, leaving 9 bases between them. The CDR3 length is 16 residues. The CDR3 is CSAREGGFSYNSPLHF. DNA of the CDR3: TGCAGTGCTAGAGAAGGAGGTTTCTCCTATAATTCACCCCTCCACTTT.

This clonotype was seen many times. This chain joins TRBV20-1 and TRBJ1-6, with 7 positions matching TRBD1. With 0 bases clipped from V and 0 bases from J, the junction kept 8 bases outside the gene matches. Germline CDR1 DFQATT, CDR2 SNEGSKA (reference sequence). This CDR3 comprises 18 residues. The CDR3 region has the DNA TGCAGTGCTAGAGATAAGTCGACAGGGAGCTCCTATAATTCACCCCTCCACTTT. Its translation: CSARDKSTGSSYNSPLHF.

The sample holds many counts of this clonotype. The chain combines TRBV19 with TRBJ1-1, with D uncertain. CDR1 is LNHDA, CDR2 SQIVND, per germline (reference sequence). Trimming left V 5 bases short and J 4 bases short, with 8 bases between. This CDR3 region has 12 residues. In DNA form, the CDR3 reads TGTGCCAGTAGTCCTGACCTCACTGAAGCTTTCTTT. Amino acid sequence: CASSPDLTEAFF.

This clonotype was seen ten or more times. V usage is TRBV12-3 or TRBV12-4 and J usage is TRBJ1-2; possibly TRBD1 for D (6 bases). Trimming removed 7 bases from V and 1 base from J, with 16 bases in between. This CDR3 is built from 15 residues. CDR3 sequence: CASTIPTGDNYGYTF. The DNA of the CDR3 is TGTGCCAGCACCATTCCGACAGGAGATAACTATGGCTACACCTTC.

This clonotype was detected only a few times. This chain links TRBV20-1 with TRBJ1-5; the D gene is possibly TRBD1 (5 bases). Germline assignment: CDR1 DFQATT and CDR2 SNEGSKA (reference sequence). With 3 bases removed from V and 3 bases from J, the gap between germline ends came to 15 bases. CDR3 length equals 15 residues. CDR3 nucleotides: TGCAGTGCTAGGGGAAAGGGGTTTAACAATCAGCCCCAGCATTTT. Translated, it gives CSARGKGFNNQPQHF.

This clonotype has just a few counts. The chain employs TRBV5-1 and TRBJ2-5, with D unresolved. Germline V gene lookup returns CDR1 SGHRS and CDR2 YFSETQ. The CDR3 covers 14 residues. Deletions cut 3 bases from V and 3 bases from J, with 12 bases between. Here the CDR3 reads CASSSRWTEETQYF. The CDR3 DNA sequence: TGCGCCAGCAGCTCTAGATGGACGGAAGAGACCCAGTACTTC.

This clonotype appeared many times. The genes are TRBV2 and TRBJ2-7; D is possibly TRBD1 (6 bases). V lost 0 bases and J 6 bases, leaving 9 bases between the germline ends. The CDR3 length is 13 residues. In germline, CDR1 is SNHLY, CDR2 FYNNEI. CDR3 nucleotide sequence: TGTGCCAGCAGTGAAGCGGGGGCGGCCGAGCAGTACTTC. Residues: CASSEAGAAEQYF.

This clonotype has only a few counts. CDR3 amino acids: CASSLHGTGENTEAFF. CDR3 nucleotide sequence: TGTGCCAGCAGTTTGCATGGAACAGGGGAGAACACTGAAGCTTTCTTT. This sequence joins TRBV12-3 or TRBV12-4 and TRBJ1-1; 7 positions agree with TRBD1. The CDR3 has 16 residues. Unmatched junction bases numbered 8, after V lost 3 bases and J lost 1 base.

The rearrangement uses TRBV19 and TRBJ2-5, with 9 bases lining up with TRBD1. This CDR3 has 15 residues. CDR1 is LNHDA and CDR2 is SQIVND in the germline V gene (reference sequence). The trim removed 6 bases at V and 0 bases at J, leaving 5 bases unmatched. The CDR3 sequence: CASSSRTGDQETQYF. CDR3 nucleotide sequence: TGTGCCAGTAGCAGCCGGACAGGGGACCAAGAGACCCAGTACTTC.

This clonotype was seen a few times. The V call is TRBV7-2, the J call TRBJ2-5, with unresolved D. The CDR3 spans 16 residues. Trimming removed 3 bases from V and 0 bases from J, with 14 bases in between. The germline V gene has CDR1 SGHTA and CDR2 FQGNSA. CDR3 sequence: CASSFYSGGNQETQYF. The CDR3 DNA is TGTGCCAGCAGCTTTTATTCCGGCGGTAACCAAGAGACCCAGTACTTC.

In this sample, this clonotype turned up many times. The rearrangement joins TRBV19 to TRBJ1-2; D might be TRBD1 (5 bases). With 5 bases removed from V and 4 bases from J, the gap between germline ends came to 14 bases. Germline V lookup: CDR1 LNHDA, CDR2 SQIVND (reference sequence). The CDR3 is 14 amino acids. The CDR3 loop reads CASSPPGYGYGYTF. CDR3 nucleotides: TGTGCCAGTAGTCCCCCAGGGTACGGCTATGGCTACACCTTC.